This T cell receptor beta chain derives from a study of blood T cell repertoires in COVID-19. Some clones are missing from TCRdb's copy, which holds only in-frame ones; the method was immunoSEQ multiplex PCR. The profile shows about 500,000 clones, roughly 89% of them singletons. The Seattle patients joined while their infection was active and were tracked longitudinally afterward. Germline V gene lookup returns CDR1 MNHNY and CDR2 SVGAGI (reference sequence). Trimming pared 0 bases from V and 2 bases from J, leaving 11 bases between. The CDR3 is made up of 16 amino acids. Sequencing was done on a sample of peripheral blood. The chain has TRBV6-6 and TRBJ1-3; D remains unclear. The TCR originated in a woman between 45 and 60 years old with COVID-19, enrolled during active disease. The CDR3 nucleotides read TGTGCCAGCAGTTACTCTACCCTAAAAACTGGAAACACCATATATTTT. It encodes CASSYSTLKTGNTIYF.